This passage covers 8 T cell receptor beta chains from one sample sequenced in a study of blood T cell repertoires in COVID-19. The table came from immunoSEQ multiplex PCR; TCRdb's copy has only in-frame clones and leaves some out. The profile shows 250,000 or so clones, almost 90% of them singletons. The sequenced sample consisted of peripheral blood. The receptor set was obtained from a woman aged 55-70 years with COVID-19, enrolled during active disease.

V is TRBV19 and J is TRBJ2-1; the D gene is possibly TRBD2 (7 bases). The CDR3 sequence is 15 residues long. Germline CDR1 is LNHDA and CDR2 is SQIVND (reference sequence). V was pared by 5 bases and J by 4 bases, with 15 bases between. As DNA, the CDR3 is TGTGCCAGTAGTCAAGAGGGGGGGTCTTACAATGAGCAGTTCTTC. It codes for CASSQEGGSYNEQFF.

A single count supports this clone. This chain uses TRBV2 with TRBJ1-2; TRBD1 matches at 8 bases. Germline loops: CDR1 SNHLY, CDR2 FYNNEI. The CDR3 is 15 residues long. The J segment lost 1 base and the V segment lost 6 bases, leaving 7 bases of the junction unmatched. Here the CDR3 DNA reads TGTGCCAGCAGGGACCCAGGGGGCCTTAACTATGGCTACACCTTC. Translated, it gives CASRDPGGLNYGYTF.

This sequence joins TRBV5-6 and TRBJ1-1, with 7 bases aligning to TRBD1. The CDR3 runs to 15 residues. With V trimmed by 4 bases and J by 0 bases, 6 bases remained unmatched. Per the germline V gene, CDR1 is SGHDT and CDR2 is YYEEEE. The chain's CDR3 is CASSPRQGLNTEAFF. The CDR3 nucleotides are TGTGCCAGCAGCCCCCGACAGGGTCTGAACACTGAAGCTTTCTTT.

J is TRBJ1-1 and V is TRBV19; no reliable D call. The CDR3 covers 13 residues. Trimming removed 4 bases at V and 1 base at J, with 7 bases between. The germline CDR1 and CDR2 sequences are LNHDA and SQIVND (reference sequence). CDR3 sequence reads: CASSTIRNTEAFF. CDR3 DNA: TGTGCCAGTAGTACCATCAGGAACACTGAAGCTTTCTTT.

This sequence joins TRBV10-3 and TRBJ1-6; perhaps TRBD1 as D (5 bases). This CDR3 has 15 residues. V was cut by 0 bases and J by 10 bases, with 13 bases left in between. CDR1 is ENHRY, CDR2 SYGVKD, per germline. The CDR3 loop reads CAISESQGVGSPLHF. The CDR3, as DNA: TGTGCCATCAGTGAGTCTCAAGGGGTAGGCTCACCCCTCCACTTT.

This chain links TRBV7-7 with TRBJ2-5, with 11 bases lining up with TRBD2. The germline V gene encodes CDR1 SSHAT and CDR2 FNYEAQ (reference sequence). V was clipped by 5 bases and J by 7 bases; unmatched bases: 12. The CDR3 contains 16 residues. CDR3 nucleotide sequence: TGTGCCAGCAGCCCCCGAGTAGCGGGGGGGCGCCGGACCCAGTACTTC. This gives the protein CASSPRVAGGRRTQYF.

This rearrangement joins TRBV7-2 to TRBJ1-3; D perhaps matches TRBD1 (5 bases). Trimming pared 1 base from V and 5 bases from J, leaving 15 bases between. Germline CDR1 SGHTA, CDR2 FQGNSA. The CDR3 sequence is 16 residues long. The CDR3 nucleotides are TGTGCCAGCAGCTTAGGGGGGGAGGGAATTCGAAACACCATATATTTT. It specifies CASSLGGEGIRNTIYF.

This clone has just a few counts. The CDR3 spells CASSFGGGYEQFF. In DNA, the CDR3 is TGTGCCAGCAGCTTTGGAGGGGGCTATGAGCAGTTCTTC. This rearrangement joins TRBV7-3 to TRBJ2-1; D perhaps matches TRBD1 (7 bases). CDR3 length equals 13 residues. With 3 bases removed from V and 8 bases from J, the gap between germline ends came to 11 bases. Per germline, CDR1 SGHTA and CDR2 FQGTGA.